This T cell receptor (beta chain) comes out of a study of blood T cell repertoires in COVID-19. About the research overall: PBMCs, B-cell-depleted T cells, or T cells were the source of the cDNA or gDNA that made up the material.

The germline V gene encodes CDR1 KGHSH and CDR2 LQKENI. The CDR3 loop spans 19 amino acids. V lost 3 bases and J lost 4; bases outside the gene matches: 16. In the original workflow: Reference gene primer amplification gave nucleated cell count estimates. Using immunoSEQ multiplex PCR, the repertoire was profiled, and TCRdb retains in-frame clones only, with some absent. V and J calls and clone size are copied from that table; D and trimming were computed from the DNA. Of fewer than 200,000 clones in the sample, approximately 79% were seen once. V gene TRBV18 combines with J gene TRBJ2-5; 11 bases fit TRBD2. The sample consisted of peripheral blood. The TCR originated in a woman older than 75 with acute or convalescent COVID-19. CDR3 region: CASSPAGLAGGFWGETQYF. The DNA for the CDR3 is TGTGCCAGCTCACCGGCAGGGCTAGCGGGAGGATTCTGGGGAGAGACCCAGTACTTC.